This TCR beta chain is drawn from a study of graft-versus-host responses after intestinal transplantation (TCRdb year 2021). Describing the broader study: Recipients received multivisceral, liver-intestinal, or isolated intestinal transplants. Every recipient was given anti-thymocyte globulin induction, followed by approximately 3 years of maintenance tacrolimus and steroids. After intestinal transplantation, graft-versus-host and host-versus-graft alloreactive T cell clones in the graft, circulation and bone marrow were tracked using bulk TCR-beta CDR3 sequencing. To identify alloreactive clones, pre-transplant mixed lymphocyte reaction products were sequenced and compared with unstimulated pre-transplant donor and recipient T cells. A cohort of about two dozen intestinal transplant recipients, including one retransplant, was enrolled, and a few patients lacking pretransplant specimens were excluded. A peak of at least 4% donor T cells among recipient peripheral blood mononuclear cells was the definition used for donor T cell macrochimerism. Instead of going to the commercial service, samples from a few later patients were sequenced in-house on an Illumina MiSeq and processed with MiXCR. Results the study describes overall, beyond this receptor: Early after transplant, peak levels of circulating GvH clones were found to be associated with declines in HvG clones. GvH clones were found in recipient bone marrow, and some of the GvH clones appeared earlier in ileal mucosa or blood, which is consistent with an intestinal mucosal origin. In the allografts of patients with donor T cell macrochimerism, GvH to HvG T cell clonal ratios were high. The relatively low number and heterogeneity of intestinal transplant patients limited the conclusions.

Taken with the paper, the label for time point translates to: cells obtained before transplantation from donor or recipient. CD3+CD4+ and CD3+CD8+ populations were FACS-sorted from unstimulated pre-transplant donor and recipient cells taken from spleen or lymph nodes. Details on this clone: The antigen it recognizes is unknown. Base quality data are lacking; no much larger clone is found one base away.

The germline V gene specifies MDHEN as CDR1 and SYDVKM as CDR2. V drops 2 bases and J drops 7 bases, leaving 14 bases in between. From cysteine to phenylalanine, the CDR3 is 15 amino acids long. Of the read, only the CDR3 DNA is kept; its 45 bases are in frame from base 1. The protocol used for the library was the immunoSEQ multiplex PCR assay. In most patients, genomic DNA was isolated using the Qiagen DNeasy Blood and Tissue Kit and sent frozen to Adaptive Biotechnologies for TCR sequencing. High-throughput TCR-beta CDR3 sequencing of genomic DNA from most patients was performed by Adaptive Biotechnologies. Processing in the source paper ran as follows. TCR sequencing data were retrieved from Adaptive's ImmunoSEQ software for 15 to 20 patients, whereas a few other patients were processed with MiXCR and VDJtools. To correct CD4 versus CD8 sorting errors, any sequence found in both subsets at a frequency ratio below 5:1 was removed. CDR3 nucleotide sequences shared between donor and recipient were removed because the origin of such sequences could not be assigned. At least 2-fold expansion over unstimulated cells and a minimum CFSE-low frequency of 0.002% (template counts) or 0.001% (read counts) were required for clones to be classified as alloreactive. Clones were considered mappable if detected in sequenced pre-transplant spleen, lymph node, or MLR CFSE-low populations of the donor or recipient. The cumulative frequency of alloreactive clones was calculated as a percentage of all sequences, weighted by copy number. Sourced from immuneACCESS, this table was stored by TCRdb with only in-frame sequences that have V and J called. A share of the clones is absent; for the studies checked, an unresolved V gene accounts for under half, and the remainder has no known explanation. V, J and clone size derive from that table, while D and trimming were established from the DNA sequence. The sample table contains roughly 120,000 clones; only one count was recorded for roughly nine tenths of them. The ten top clones hold about 0.18% of the sample.

The chain couples TRBV28 to TRBJ1-4; the D gene is possibly TRBD1, with 6 bases matching. The TCR was taken from a human donor who received an intestinal transplant. The input for sequencing was unstimulated CD4+ T cells sorted from spleen or lymph node cells, taken before intestinal transplant. The DNA reads TGTGCCAGCAGTTTAACGGACAGAAGGGTTGAAAAACTGTTTTTT. Its translation is CASSLTDRRVEKLFF.